Each of the 15 T cell receptor beta chains below was sequenced from the same sample in a study of T cell repertoires in cytomegalovirus infection. TCRdb ran MiXCR on the reads and lists one entry per CDR3 protein. Of a few hundred thousand distinct CDR3 sequences in the sample, roughly 43% were seen once. These receptors' antigens are unknown. Sample: cultured PBMCs, taken from culture after CMV antigen stimulation. The receptor source for this set is a human donor in good health (CMV status not recorded). Some clones in this sample may be carry-over from other donors' samples.

V usage is TRBV12-3 or TRBV12-4 and J usage is TRBJ1-1; D is undetermined. The CDR3 covers 13 residues. Trimming pared 3 bases from V and 5 bases from J, leaving 10 bases between. CDR3 nucleotides: TGTGCCAGCAGTTTCGCCGAGAGTACTGAAGCTTTCTTT. It yields the protein CASSFAESTEAFF.

This clonotype was seen a few times. The chain employs TRBV10-3 and TRBJ2-7, with D possibly matching TRBD2 (6 bases). The CDR3 totals 14 residues. The germline V gene has CDR1 ENHRY and CDR2 SYGVKD. Trimming removed 10 bases at V and 2 bases at J, with 18 bases between. The CDR3: CATSMGGPTYEQYF. CDR3 DNA sequence: TGTGCCACCTCGATGGGGGGTCCGACCTACGAGCAGTACTTC.

The chain employs TRBV11-2 and TRBJ2-1; 8 bases are a match to TRBD2. CDR1 and CDR2 from the germline V gene are SGHAT and FQNNGV. This CDR3 region has 17 residues. V lost 4 bases, J lost 8 bases, and 16 bases stayed unmatched. Written as DNA, the CDR3 is TGTGCCAGCAGCTCCCTCCGGCGGAGCGGGAGCATCTATGAGCAGTTCTTC. It codes for CASSSLRRSGSIYEQFF.

This clonotype was counted a few times. The J gene is TRBJ2-3, the V gene TRBV7-6; the D is unclear. The CDR3 is 12 amino acids. Trimming took off 7 bases at V and 2 bases at J, with 7 bases between the two ends. Germline CDR1 and CDR2: SGHVS and FNYEAQ. Here the CDR3 DNA reads TGTGCCAGCAACCTAAACACAGATACGCAGTATTTT. This codes for CASNLNTDTQYF. The full variable domain, its missing parts supplied by reference TRBV7-6 and TRBJ2-3, is GAGVSQSPRYKVTKRGQDVALRCDPISGHVSLYWYRQALGQGPEFLTYFNYEAQQDKSGLPNDRFSAERPEGSISTLTIQRTEQRDSAMYRCASNLNTDTQYFGPGTRLTVL.

This clonotype was counted between two and nine times. The chain recombines TRBV7-6 with TRBJ2-1, with 11 bases identical to TRBD2. Germline CDR1 and CDR2: SGHVS and FNYEAQ. The length of the CDR3 is 15 residues. V trimming: 3 bases; J trimming: 13 bases; junction bases outside the gene matches: 11. The DNA for the CDR3 is TGTGCCAGCAGCTTGGCCGGGACTAGCGGTTGGGGCCAGTTCTTC. Translation: CASSLAGTSGWGQFF.

The V gene is TRBV20-1, the J gene TRBJ2-3, with D uncertain. The germline gives CDR1 DFQATT, CDR2 SNEGSKA (reference sequence). Trimming shortened V by 6 bases and J by 4 bases, and 11 bases separated the two germline ends. The CDR3 is made up of 12 amino acids. The CDR3 bases are TGCAGTGCAACGAATCGCCCAGATACGCAGTATTTT. This sequence encodes CSATNRPDTQYF.

V usage is TRBV7-6 and J usage is TRBJ2-3; D unresolved. Germline assignment: CDR1 SGHVS and CDR2 FNYEAQ. CDR3 length equals 16 residues. Trimming removed 5 bases at V and 2 bases at J, with 17 bases between. CDR3 coding DNA: TGTGCCAGCAGCACTATACCCCCGGGTCACACAGATACGCAGTATTTT. Its translation is CASSTIPPGHTDTQYF.

This clonotype has more than one count but fewer than ten. V is TRBV2 and J is TRBJ2-2; maybe TRBD1 (5 bases). From germline, CDR1 is SNHLY and CDR2 FYNNEI. Trimming pared 5 bases from V and 4 bases from J, leaving 8 bases between. The CDR3 runs to 13 residues. The CDR3 sequence is CASSKGFTGELFF. The CDR3 nucleotides are TGTGCCAGCAGTAAGGGGTTCACCGGGGAGCTGTTTTTT. Full variable domain (outside the CDR3, taken from reference TRBV2 and TRBJ2-2): EPEVTQTPSHQVTQMGQEVILRCVPISNHLYFYWYRQILGQKVEFLVSFYNNEISEKSEIFDDQFSVERPDGSNFTLKIRSTKLEDSAMYFCASSKGFTGELFFGEGSRLTVL.

Notes on this clonotype: An end of the junction differs from the germline gene, which may be a read error. V usage is TRBV11-2 and J usage is TRBJ2-7; D perhaps matches TRBD2 (5 bases). Germline V lookup: CDR1 SGHAT, CDR2 FQNNGV. The CDR3 has 11 amino acids. The CDR3: CASSLGGRPSF. The CDR3 DNA follows: TGTGCCAGCAGCTTAGGAGGGCGGCCAAGCTTC.

The chain combines TRBV12-3 or TRBV12-4 with TRBJ2-7; 8 nucleotides agree with TRBD2. This CDR3 comprises 13 residues. The trim removed 4 bases at V and 6 bases at J, leaving 5 bases unmatched. The CDR3, as DNA: TGTGCCAGCAGTTCACTCGGGACTAGCGAGCAGTACTTC. Amino acid sequence: CASSSLGTSEQYF.

A single count supports this clonotype. The chain couples TRBV19 to TRBJ2-1, with D perhaps being TRBD1 or TRBD2 (5 bases each). The CDR3 is made up of 14 amino acids. V was clipped by 5 bases and J by 7 bases, with 15 bases between them. Germline CDR1 and CDR2: LNHDA and SQIVND (reference sequence). The CDR3 sequence is CASSPGPLRNEQFF. The DNA of the CDR3 is TGTGCCAGTAGTCCGGGACCCCTTAGGAATGAGCAGTTCTTC.

The chain combines TRBV6-5 with TRBJ1-2; tentatively, D is TRBD1 (5 bases). V shed 6 bases and J shed 4 bases, with 15 bases lying between them. This CDR3 comprises 14 residues. Germline CDR1 reads MNHEY; CDR2 reads SVGAGI. CDR3 in amino acids: CASSRRQPGYGYTF. CDR3 nucleotides: TGTGCCAGCAGCCGCCGACAGCCGGGCTATGGCTACACCTTC.

This clonotype was detected many times. V gene TRBV7-2 combines with J gene TRBJ2-7; tentatively, D is TRBD2 (6 bases). V lost 1 base, J lost 7 bases, and 14 bases lay in between. This CDR3 is 14 amino acids long. CDR1 is SGHTA, CDR2 FQGNSA, per germline. This CDR3 is CASSLESGPGEQYF. In DNA, the CDR3 is TGTGCCAGCAGCTTAGAAAGCGGGCCGGGTGAGCAGTACTTC. The entire variable domain, with the rest obtained from reference TRBV7-2 and TRBJ2-7, is as follows: GAGVSQSPSNKVTEKGKDVELRCDPISGHTALYWYRQSLGQGLEFLIYFQGNSAPDKSGLPSDRFSAERTGGSVSTLTIQRTQQEDSAVYLCASSLESGPGEQYFGPGTRLTVT.

CDR3 amino acids: CTPGGSNTDTQYF. DNA of the CDR3: TGCACCCCTGGGGGGTCGAACACAGATACGCAGTATTTT. The chain recombines TRBV20-1 with TRBJ2-3; TRBD2 might be the D (6 bases). CDR1 is DFQATT, CDR2 SNEGSKA, per germline (reference sequence). This CDR3 is 13 amino acids long.

This chain uses TRBV19 with TRBJ2-1; D is possibly TRBD2 (5 bases). Looked up from germline, CDR1 is LNHDA and CDR2 is SQIVND (reference sequence). The CDR3 loop spans 14 amino acids. Trimming took 7 bases from V and 0 from J, leaving 10 bases between them. CDR3 protein: CASKIGSSYNEQFF. For the CDR3, the DNA is TGTGCCAGTAAGATAGGGAGCTCCTACAATGAGCAGTTCTTC.